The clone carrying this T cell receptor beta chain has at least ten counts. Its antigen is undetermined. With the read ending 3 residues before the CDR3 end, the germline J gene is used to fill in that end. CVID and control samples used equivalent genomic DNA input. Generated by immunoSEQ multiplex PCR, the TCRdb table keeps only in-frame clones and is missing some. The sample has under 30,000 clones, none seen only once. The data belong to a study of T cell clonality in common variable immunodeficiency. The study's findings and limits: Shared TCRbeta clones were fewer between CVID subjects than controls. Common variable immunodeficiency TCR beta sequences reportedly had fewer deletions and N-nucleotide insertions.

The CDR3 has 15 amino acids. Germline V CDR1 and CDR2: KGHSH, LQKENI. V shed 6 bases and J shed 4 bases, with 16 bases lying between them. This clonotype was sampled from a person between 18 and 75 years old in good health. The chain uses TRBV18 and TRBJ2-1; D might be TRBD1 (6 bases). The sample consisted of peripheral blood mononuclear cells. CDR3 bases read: TGTGCCAGCTCGCCGGGACACCCAGATTACAATGAG. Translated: CASSPGHPDYNE. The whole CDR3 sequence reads CASSPGHPDYNEQFF.